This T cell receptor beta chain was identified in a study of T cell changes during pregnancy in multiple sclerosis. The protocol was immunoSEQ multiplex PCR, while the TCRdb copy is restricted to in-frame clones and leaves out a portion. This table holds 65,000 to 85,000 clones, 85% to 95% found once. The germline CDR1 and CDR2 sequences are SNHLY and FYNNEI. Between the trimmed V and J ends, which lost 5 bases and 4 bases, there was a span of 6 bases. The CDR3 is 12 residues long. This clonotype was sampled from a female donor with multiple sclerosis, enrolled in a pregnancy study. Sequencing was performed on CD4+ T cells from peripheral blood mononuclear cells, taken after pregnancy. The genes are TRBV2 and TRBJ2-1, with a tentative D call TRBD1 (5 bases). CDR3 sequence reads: CASSSGYNEQFF. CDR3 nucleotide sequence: TGTGCCAGCAGTTCAGGGTACAATGAGCAGTTCTTC.